This record concerns one TCR beta chain sequence. This sample stems from a study of blood T cell repertoires in COVID-19. Sequencing used immunoSEQ multiplex PCR; TCRdb keeps in-frame clones, though not all of them. The table lists 100,000 to 150,000 clones, more than 75% of them singletons. V lost 7 bases to trimming and J lost 1 base, with 16 bases between them. CDR1 is WSHSY, CDR2 SAAADI, per germline. The CDR3 is 15 amino acids. The material sequenced was peripheral blood. The receptor comes from a woman between 65 and 79 years old with acute or convalescent COVID-19. The genes are TRBV10-2 and TRBJ1-1; no definite D call. The CDR3 DNA is TGCGCCAGCAACCTCGCGGGGTTGGGGAACACTGAAGCTTTCTTT. As protein: CASNLAGLGNTEAFF.